This T cell receptor (beta chain) was obtained from a study of CD8+ T cells in alopecia areata. Overall study results and limits: Higher clonality and more expanded CD8+ clones appeared in lesional than normal scalp.

In each case, RNA was isolated and then reverse transcribed into cDNA as the sequencing template. The table came from immunoSEQ multiplex PCR; TCRdb's copy has only in-frame clones and leaves some out. This sample yields 37,000 or so clones, of which under 65% are seen a single time; roughly 1.8% belongs to the top ten. CD4+ cells obtained from roughly 5 patients were subjected to sorting into CD25+CD127- cells. Sorting separated CD4+ and CD8+ T cells out of PBMCs. This clone was seen more than once but under ten times. The antigen remains undetermined. The origin of this receptor is a human donor with alopecia areata. Sample: CD4+ Tregs sorted from blood.

CDR3 nucleotides: TGTGCCACCAGCAGAGGCCCGACGGATAATGAAAAACTGTTTTTT. This sequence encodes CATSRGPTDNEKLFF. The rearrangement uses TRBV15 and TRBJ1-4, with no clear D. Per germline, CDR1 LNHNV and CDR2 YYDKDF (reference sequence). There are 15 residues in the CDR3. V dropped 1 base and J dropped 4 bases, with 10 bases sitting between them.